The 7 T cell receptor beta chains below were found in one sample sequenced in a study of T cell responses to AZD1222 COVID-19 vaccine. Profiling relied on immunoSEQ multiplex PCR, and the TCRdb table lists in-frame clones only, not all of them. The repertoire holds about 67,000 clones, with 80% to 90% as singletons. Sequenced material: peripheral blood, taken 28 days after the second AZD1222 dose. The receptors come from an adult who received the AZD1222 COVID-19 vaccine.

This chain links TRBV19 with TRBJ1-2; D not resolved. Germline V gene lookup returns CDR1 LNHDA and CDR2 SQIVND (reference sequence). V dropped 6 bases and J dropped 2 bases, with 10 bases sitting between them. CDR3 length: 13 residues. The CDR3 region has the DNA TGTGCCAGTAGAGATAGGTTCAACTATGGCTACACCTTC. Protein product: CASRDRFNYGYTF.

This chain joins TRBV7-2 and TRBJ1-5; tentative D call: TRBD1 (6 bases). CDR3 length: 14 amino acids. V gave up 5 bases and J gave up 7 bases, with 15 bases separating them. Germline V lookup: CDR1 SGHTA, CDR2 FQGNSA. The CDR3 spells CASSNRGGPQPQHF. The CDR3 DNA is TGTGCCAGCAGCAACCGAGGGGGGCCCCAGCCCCAGCATTTT.

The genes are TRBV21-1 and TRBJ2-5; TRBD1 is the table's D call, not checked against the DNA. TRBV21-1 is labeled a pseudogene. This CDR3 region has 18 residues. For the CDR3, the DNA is TGTGCCAGCAGCAAGTTGGGGACAGGGGGCTTCATCCAAGAGACCCAGTACTTC. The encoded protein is CASSKLGTGGFIQETQYF.

CDR3 sequence reads: CASSSGQGYTEAFF. For the CDR3, the DNA is TGTGCCAGCAGTTCCGGACAGGGGTACACTGAAGCTTTCTTT. The chain has TRBV27 and TRBJ1-1; 9 bases line up with TRBD1. Germline trimming cut 4 bases from V and 3 bases from J; bases unmatched to any gene: 3. CDR1 and CDR2 (germline): MNHEY, SMNVEV (reference sequence). The CDR3 consists of 14 residues.

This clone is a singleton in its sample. In DNA, the CDR3 is TGTGCCAGCACCCCCAGGCCACTAGCGCATACGCAGTATTTT. Translating gives CASTPRPLAHTQYF. This rearrangement joins TRBV6-5 to TRBJ2-3; 7 bases map to TRBD2. Trimming cost V 7 bases and J 7 bases; bases outside gene matches: 11. Germline CDR1 MNHEY, CDR2 SVGAGI. This CDR3 spans 14 amino acids.

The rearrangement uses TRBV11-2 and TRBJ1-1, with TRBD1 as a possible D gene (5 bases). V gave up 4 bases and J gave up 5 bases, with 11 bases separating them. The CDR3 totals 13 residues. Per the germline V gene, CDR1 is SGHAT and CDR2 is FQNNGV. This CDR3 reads CASSWEGSTEAFF. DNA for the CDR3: TGTGCCAGCAGCTGGGAGGGGAGTACTGAAGCTTTCTTT.

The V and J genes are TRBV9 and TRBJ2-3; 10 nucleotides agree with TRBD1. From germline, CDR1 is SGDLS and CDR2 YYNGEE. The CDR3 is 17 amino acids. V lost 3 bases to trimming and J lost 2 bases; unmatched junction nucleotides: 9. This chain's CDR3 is CASSANRDRGYTDTQYF. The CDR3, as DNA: TGTGCCAGCAGCGCGAACCGGGACAGGGGATACACAGATACGCAGTATTTT.